The 8 T cell receptor beta chains presented below share a single source sample, sequenced in a study of T-cell memory formation after mild COVID-19. Each CDR3 protein is one row after TCRdb ran MiXCR on the 5' RACE reads. This table holds hundreds of thousands of distinct CDR3 sequences, around a sixth found once. The specimen sequenced was PBMCs or a T cell subset sorted from them (not recorded which). Receptors originate from an adult woman who had mild COVID-19 (a few samples of this study predate the infection). Cell type and time point are not known.

This chain joins TRBV29-1 and TRBJ2-7, with 7 positions matching TRBD2. Germline V gene lookup returns CDR1 SQVTM and CDR2 ANQGSEA. The CDR3 consists of 14 residues. The junction had 8 bases not matched to a gene; V was cut back by 6 bases and J by 0 bases. CDR3 loop: CSVVPGLHSYEQYF. The CDR3 nucleotides are TGCAGCGTAGTCCCGGGACTACACTCCTACGAGCAGTACTTC.

This clonotype was counted between two and nine times. The gene calls are TRBV28 and TRBJ1-6, with D unclear. This CDR3 contains 14 residues. Germline V CDR1 and CDR2: MDHEN, SYDVKM. Trimming left V 3 bases short and J 9 bases short, with 12 bases between. For the CDR3, the DNA is TGTGCCAGCAGTTTTAGGGTAGGAGGTTCACCCCTCCACTTT. It codes for CASSFRVGGSPLHF.

V gene TRBV7-2 combines with J gene TRBJ1-4, with a weak D call TRBD1 (6 bases). This CDR3 is built from 14 residues. Germline V gives CDR1 SGHTA, CDR2 FQGNSA. V was cut by 2 bases and J by 7 bases, with 11 bases left in between. This CDR3 is CASSLLGAREKLFF. DNA for the CDR3: TGTGCCAGCAGCTTACTGGGGGCACGTGAAAAACTGTTTTTT.

A few counts support this clonotype. The chain employs TRBV29-1 and TRBJ1-2; 7 bases map to TRBD1. V was clipped by 3 bases and J by 10 bases; unmatched bases: 17. Germline CDR1 reads SQVTM; CDR2 reads ANQGSEA. This CDR3 comprises 15 residues. The CDR3 is CSVDPPGQSYFDYTF. In DNA form, the CDR3 reads TGCAGCGTTGACCCACCGGGACAGTCCTATTTTGACTACACCTTC.

This chain links TRBV11-3 with TRBJ1-2; TRBD1 matches 9 bases. V was clipped by 3 bases and J by 5 bases; unmatched bases: 4. The germline gives CDR1 SGHNT, CDR2 YENEEA. CDR3 length: 14 amino acids. The CDR3 nucleotides read TGTGCCAGCAGCTTCGCCGGGACAGGGTATGGCTACACCTTC. Translating it yields CASSFAGTGYGYTF.

The chain is built from TRBV20-1 and TRBJ1-2; TRBD1 matches 8 bases. Germline CDR1 reads DFQATT; CDR2 reads SNEGSKA (reference sequence). The length of the CDR3 is 14 residues. V was pared by 3 bases and J by 3 bases, with 6 bases of the junction left unmatched. The CDR3 region is CSARAGGEDYGYTF. The CDR3 coding sequence is TGCAGTGCTAGGGCAGGGGGCGAAGACTATGGCTACACCTTC.

The chain uses TRBV4-1 and TRBJ2-5, with D possibly being TRBD2 (5 bases). The CDR3 consists of 16 residues. The germline V and J ends were trimmed by 0 bases and 1 base, with 12 bases remaining between them. CDR1 and CDR2 (germline): MGHRA, YSYEKL. In DNA, the CDR3 is TGCGCCAGCAGCCAAGAGCCTAGCAGTTCCCAAGAGACCCAGTACTTC. As protein: CASSQEPSSSQETQYF.

This chain uses TRBV5-4 with TRBJ2-7; no firm D call. The ends were cut back, 0 bases at V and 7 bases at J, with 17 bases in the middle. CDR1 and CDR2 (germline): SGHNT, YYREEE (reference sequence). There are 15 residues in the CDR3. In DNA form, the CDR3 reads TGTGCCAGCAGCTTGGCTGGCCGGACCTACGAAGAGCAGTACTTC. Translation: CASSLAGRTYEEQYF.